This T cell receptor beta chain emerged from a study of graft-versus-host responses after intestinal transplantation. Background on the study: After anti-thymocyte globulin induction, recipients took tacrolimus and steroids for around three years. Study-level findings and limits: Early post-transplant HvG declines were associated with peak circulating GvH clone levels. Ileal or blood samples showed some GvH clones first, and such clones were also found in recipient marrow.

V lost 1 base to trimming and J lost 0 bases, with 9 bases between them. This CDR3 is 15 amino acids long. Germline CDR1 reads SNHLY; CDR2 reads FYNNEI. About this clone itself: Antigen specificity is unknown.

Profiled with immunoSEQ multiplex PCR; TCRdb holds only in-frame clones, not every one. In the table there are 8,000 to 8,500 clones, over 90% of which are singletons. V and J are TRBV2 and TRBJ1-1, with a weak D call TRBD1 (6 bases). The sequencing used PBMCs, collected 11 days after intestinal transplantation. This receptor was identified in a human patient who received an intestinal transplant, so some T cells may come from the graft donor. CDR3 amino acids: CASSEDRELNTEAFF. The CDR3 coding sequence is TGTGCCAGCAGTGAAGACAGGGAATTGAACACTGAAGCTTTCTTT.